Presented here are 18 T cell receptor beta chains from one specimen sequenced in a study of cytomegalovirus exposure and HLA in healthy donors. The method was immunoSEQ multiplex PCR; TCRdb's version includes in-frame clones alone and lacks a portion of them. The data contain over 200,000 clones, nearly 90% of them singletons. The specimen was PBMCs. These receptor sequences come from a woman under 30 in good health and CMV-seronegative.

This chain joins TRBV18 and TRBJ1-6; 10 positions agree with TRBD1. V gave up 5 bases and J gave up 9 bases; unmatched junction bases: 10. Germline V gene data show CDR1 as KGHSH and CDR2 as LQKENI. The CDR3 length is 16 residues. CDR3 DNA: TGTGCCAGCTCAACACGGGGGACAGGGGCCGGTTCACCCCTCCACTTT. Protein: CASSTRGTGAGSPLHF.

V usage is TRBV11-2 and J usage is TRBJ2-2; possible D gene TRBD2, 6 bases. This CDR3 is 15 amino acids long. Germline CDR1 reads SGHAT; CDR2 reads FQNNGV. The germline V and J ends were trimmed by 7 bases and 4 bases, with 16 bases remaining between them. This CDR3 reads CASKSLAFGTGELFF. Here the CDR3 DNA reads TGTGCCAGCAAGAGTCTAGCGTTCGGCACCGGGGAGCTGTTTTTT. The whole variable domain, remainder taken from reference TRBV11-2 and TRBJ2-2, is EAGVAQSPRYKIIEKRQSVAFWCNPISGHATLYWYQQILGQGPKLLIQFQNNGVVDDSQLPKDRFSAERLKGVDSTLKIQPAKLEDSAVYLCASKSLAFGTGELFFGEGSRLTVL.

The chain links TRBV25-1 to TRBJ2-1; TRBD2 aligns across 7 bases. CDR1 is MGHDK and CDR2 is SYGVNS in the germline V gene. Unmatched junction bases numbered 14, after V lost 8 bases and J lost 7 bases. The CDR3 length is 15 residues. The CDR3 reads CASSHPGLEPNEQFF. The DNA of the CDR3 is TGTGCCAGCTCCCACCCCGGACTAGAGCCGAATGAGCAGTTCTTC.

This chain uses TRBV27 with TRBJ2-1, with TRBD1 matching over 7 bases. The CDR3 runs to 14 residues. Germline V gives CDR1 MNHEY, CDR2 SMNVEV (reference sequence). With 3 bases clipped from V and 3 bases from J, the junction kept 2 bases outside the gene matches. In DNA form, the CDR3 reads TGTGCCAGCAGTTTTGGGACAGTCTACAATGAGCAGTTCTTC. Amino acids: CASSFGTVYNEQFF.

The CDR3 DNA follows: TGCGCCAGCAGCCTGGGGAATCTTCGGAGGACTGAAGCTTTCTTT. Protein: CASSLGNLRRTEAFF. This rearrangement joins TRBV5-1 to TRBJ1-1; no clear D. This CDR3 has 15 amino acids. Germline loops: CDR1 SGHRS, CDR2 YFSETQ. Trimming shortened V by 4 bases and J by 5 bases, and 18 bases separated the two germline ends.

CDR3 DNA: TGTGCCAGCACCGATGCGGCCTACAGGAAGAGCTCTGGAAACACCATATATTTT. It encodes CASTDAAYRKSSGNTIYF. The chain has TRBV28 and TRBJ1-3; D perhaps matches TRBD1 (5 bases). CDR3 length: 18 amino acids. V was clipped by 7 bases and J by 0 bases, with 22 bases between them. CDR1 is MDHEN, CDR2 SYDVKM, per germline.

The genes are TRBV19 and TRBJ2-7, with no clear D. Trimming removed 3 bases at V and 0 bases at J, with 9 bases between. The CDR3 runs to 14 residues. Per germline, CDR1 LNHDA and CDR2 SQIVND (reference sequence). CDR3 residues: CASSMASTSYEQYF. The CDR3 nucleotides are TGTGCCAGTAGTATGGCCTCCACCTCCTACGAGCAGTACTTC.

The chain employs TRBV14 and TRBJ2-3; tentatively, D is TRBD2 (7 bases). CDR1 SGHDN and CDR2 FVKESK come from the germline V gene. The length of the CDR3 is 15 residues. V dropped 1 base and J dropped 4 bases, with 12 bases sitting between them. The CDR3 DNA is TGTGCCAGCAGCCAAGGAGGCGGGGGCCCAGATACGCAGTATTTT. Protein product: CASSQGGGGPDTQYF.

This rearrangement joins TRBV21-1 to TRBJ2-7; TRBD2, as called in the table, went unchecked against the DNA. TRBV21-1 is flagged as a pseudogene. This CDR3 comprises 11 residues. CDR3 nucleotides: TGTGCCAGAAGGAGGCCCTACGAGCAGTACGTC. Its translation is CARRRPYEQYV.

The rearrangement uses TRBV4-3 and TRBJ2-7, with D perhaps TRBD1 (6 bases). The CDR3 loop spans 14 amino acids. Germline assignment: CDR1 LGHNA and CDR2 YSLEER. Trimming shortened V by 1 base and J by 0 bases, and 7 bases separated the two germline ends. CDR3 DNA sequence: TGCGCCAGCAGCCAAGTGGACAGCTCCTACGAGCAGTACTTC. It is translated as CASSQVDSSYEQYF.

The table lists this clone with a count of one. This chain connects TRBV4-2 to TRBJ2-3; D might be TRBD1 (5 bases). CDR1 and CDR2 (germline): LGHNA, YNFKEQ. Trimming left V 0 bases short and J 2 bases short, with 21 bases between. The CDR3 loop spans 19 amino acids. The CDR3 sequence is CASSQEIFGVWGLTDTQYF. DNA for the CDR3: TGTGCCAGCAGCCAAGAAATATTTGGGGTTTGGGGCCTCACAGATACGCAGTATTTT.

This sequence joins TRBV4-3 and TRBJ2-7; 10 nucleotides align to TRBD1. The length of the CDR3 is 15 residues. The germline V gene encodes CDR1 LGHNA and CDR2 YSLEER. V lost 1 base and J lost 7; bases outside the gene matches: 7. CDR3 region: CASSQGTGGSEEQYF. The CDR3 DNA follows: TGCGCCAGCAGCCAAGGGACAGGGGGGAGTGAAGAGCAGTACTTC.

This chain joins TRBV4-1 and TRBJ1-4, with 7 bases matching TRBD1. CDR3 size: 16 residues. Germline V gene lookup returns CDR1 MGHRA and CDR2 YSYEKL. V shed 2 bases, J shed 0 bases, and the junction held 3 bases outside the gene matches. CDR3 coding DNA: TGCGCCAGCAGCCAACGACAGGGAGCAACTAATGAAAAACTGTTTTTT. Translation: CASSQRQGATNEKLFF.

V gene TRBV28 combines with J gene TRBJ2-7; D is unresolved. V shed 4 bases and J shed 4 bases, with 11 bases lying between them. CDR1 and CDR2 (germline): MDHEN, SYDVKM. The CDR3 has 13 amino acids. DNA for the CDR3: TGTGCCAGCAGTTCGGGTGGTTGGTACGAGCAGTACTTC. This gives the protein CASSSGGWYEQYF.

This chain connects TRBV6-5 to TRBJ2-5; D uncertain. This CDR3 region has 14 residues. CDR1 and CDR2 (germline): MNHEY, SVGAGI. Trimming stripped 0 bases from V and 3 bases from J, with 8 bases between. The CDR3 DNA reads TGTGCCAGCAGTTACTCGGCGGAGAAAGAGACCCAGTACTTC. The encoded protein is CASSYSAEKETQYF.

The V call is TRBV5-6, the J call TRBJ2-3; TRBD2 aligns across 7 bases. The V segment lost 2 bases and the J segment 1 base; nucleotides outside the gene matches: 4. Germline V gene sequence: CDR1 SGHDT, CDR2 YYEEEE. This CDR3 is 15 amino acids long. This chain's CDR3 is CASSLGSGGTDTQYF. In DNA, the CDR3 is TGTGCCAGCAGCTTAGGGAGCGGGGGCACAGATACGCAGTATTTT.

The V and J genes are TRBV27 and TRBJ2-7; 11 bases agree with TRBD2. The V gene's germline CDR1 is MNHEY and CDR2 SMNVEV (reference sequence). V shed 2 bases, J shed 5 bases, and the junction held 8 bases outside the gene matches. This CDR3 spans 16 amino acids. The CDR3 region is CASSLKGTSGLNEQYF. The CDR3 bases are TGTGCCAGCAGTTTAAAGGGGACTAGCGGACTCAACGAGCAGTACTTC.

CDR3 nucleotides: TGCGCCAGCAGCAGATGGGGGACTAGCGGGGGGCCCGATTACAATGAGCAGTTCTTC. Amino acids: CASSRWGTSGGPDYNEQFF. The chain recombines TRBV5-1 with TRBJ2-1; 15 bases match TRBD2. Germline trimming cut 4 bases from V and 4 bases from J; bases unmatched to any gene: 12. The CDR3 contains 19 residues. The V gene's germline CDR1 is SGHRS and CDR2 YFSETQ.